These 3 T cell receptor beta chains originate from one sample sequenced in a study of T-cell memory formation after mild COVID-19. TCRdb analysed the 5' RACE reads with MiXCR anew, one entry per CDR3 protein. The table has 410,000 or so distinct CDR3 sequences, 23% seen once. Input material: PBMCs or a T cell subset sorted from them (not recorded which). The receptor source for this set is an adult woman who had mild COVID-19 (a few samples of this study predate the infection). Cell type and time point are not known.

This chain uses TRBV4-1 with TRBJ2-2; D possibly corresponds to TRBD2 (6 bases). The V gene's germline CDR1 is MGHRA and CDR2 YSYEKL. CDR3 length equals 16 residues. V lost 1 base and J 3 bases, leaving 12 bases between the germline ends. The CDR3 nucleotides read TGCGCCAGCAGCCAAGTATCTGGGACTCACACCGGGGAGCTGTTTTTT. Translating gives CASSQVSGTHTGELFF.

This clonotype was detected a few times. This chain links TRBV5-5 with TRBJ1-2, with TRBD1 matching over 8 bases. From germline, CDR1 is SGHKS and CDR2 YYEKEE (reference sequence). This CDR3 is 15 amino acids long. The ends lost 0 bases at V and 8 bases at J; junction bases unmatched: 9. The DNA for the CDR3 is TGTGCCAGCAGCTTGGGGCAGGGGGCGTCTGGGGGCTACACCTTC. Its translation: CASSLGQGASGGYTF.

V and J are TRBV4-3 and TRBJ2-7; TRBD1 is a possible D gene (6 bases). Germline V gives CDR1 LGHNA, CDR2 YSLEER. The CDR3 sequence is 15 residues long. V shed 5 bases and J shed 3 bases, with 17 bases lying between them. CDR3 in DNA: TGCGCCAGCAGCGTCTTCCGGGACACCTACTACGAGCAGTACTTC. This encodes CASSVFRDTYYEQYF.